The clone carrying this T cell receptor beta chain was counted ten times or more. TCR beta CDR3 region amplification was performed from RNA transcripts. The TCR CDR3 first-round RT-PCR relied on the HTBI primer set. TCRdb analysed the multiplex PCR reads with MiXCR anew, one entry per CDR3 protein. The table includes about 570,000 distinct CDR3 sequences, more than 45% detected once. This sample is part of a study of T cells in Graves' hyperthyroidism and ophthalmopathy. From germline, CDR1 is SEHNR and CDR2 FQNEAQ (reference sequence). The CDR3 loop spans 15 amino acids. Trimming cost V 4 bases and J 8 bases, with 20 bases left between them.

The clonotype originates from an adult woman with Graves' disease, either hyperthyroidism or ophthalmopathy (not recorded which). V gene TRBV7-9 combines with J gene TRBJ1-2; no clear D. Source material: peripheral blood or thyroid tissue (not recorded which). The CDR3 loop is CASSSFSGPLVGYTF. As DNA, the CDR3 is TGTGCCAGCAGCTCCTTTTCGGGCCCCCTGGTAGGCTACACCTTC.